The rows below give T cell receptor beta chains drawn from one sample of a study of blood T cell repertoires in COVID-19. TCRdb's table, derived via immunoSEQ multiplex PCR, lists solely in-frame clones and lacks some. The sample consists of around 300,000 clones, about 88% of them appearing once. The sequenced sample was PBMCs or T cells enriched from blood (not recorded which). Receptors originate from a woman between 50 and 59 years old who had recovered from COVID-19. CDR3s include the opening cysteine and the closing phenylalanine or tryptophan. The D gene is left open where the match is weak. The size of a clone is reported for some rows only, either as once, few or many, or as a class for expanded clones.

J gene	clone size	V gene	D gene	CDR3 DNA	CDR3 protein
TRBJ2-7	-	TRBV27	TRBD1	TGTGCCAGCAGTTTATTGACAGGGACGGGCTACGAGCAGTACTTC	CASSLLTGTGYEQYF
TRBJ1-4	-	TRBV19	-	TGTGCCAGTAGTGCCGGATCGAGCGGAGAAAAACTGTTTTTT	CASSAGSSGEKLFF
TRBJ1-4	-	TRBV3-1/TRBV3-2	TRBD1	TGTGCCAGCAGCCAAGATGTTAAGAAAGGGGGCAAAGCTAATGAAAAACTGTTTTTT	CASSQDVKKGGKANEKLFF
TRBJ2-7	-	TRBV14	TRBD2	TGTGCCAGCAGCCCAGGACTAGCGGGAGGCCGGGTTTCCTACGAGCAGTACTTC	CASSPGLAGGRVSYEQYF
TRBJ2-5	-	TRBV7-2	-	TGTGCCAGCAGCTTAGGGGGGCCCCAAGAGACCCAGTACTTC	CASSLGGPQETQYF
TRBJ2-5	-	TRBV24-1	TRBD2	TGTGCCACCAGTGGAAAGGCGGGAGGGCCGTTGGGGGAGACCCAGTACTTC	CATSGKAGGPLGETQYF
TRBJ2-7	once	TRBV19	TRBD2	TGTGCCAGTAGTAAGACTAGCGGAAGCATCTACGAGCAGTACTTC	CASSKTSGSIYEQYF
TRBJ1-2	few	TRBV28	TRBD1	TGTGCCAGCAGATTGTACAGGGGGGATGGCTACACCTTC	CASRLYRGDGYTF
TRBJ2-2	once	TRBV3-1/TRBV3-2	-	TGTGCCAGCAGCCAAACTCCAGGGGTGACCACCGGGGAGCTGTTTTTT	CASSQTPGVTTGELFF
TRBJ2-7	-	TRBV7-2	-	TGTGCCAGCAGCTGGGGCCGCCAGATTGGCGAGCAGTACTTC	CASSWGRQIGEQYF
TRBJ1-3	-	TRBV30	-	TGTGCCTGGAGTTTAAAGGGGTTCTCTGGAAACACCATATATTTT	CAWSLKGFSGNTIYF
TRBJ1-1	-	TRBV30	-	TGTGCCTGGAGATTGGGAGGTTCGAGGACTGAAGCTTTCTTT	CAWRLGGSRTEAFF
TRBJ1-2	-	TRBV11-1	-	TGTGCCAGCAGTCCCAGCAGACTTAACTATGGCTACACCTTC	CASSPSRLNYGYTF
TRBJ1-3	-	TRBV5-1	-	TGCGCCAGCATGGAAGGGGGCTCTGGAAACACCATATATTTT	CASMEGGSGNTIYF
TRBJ1-1	-	TRBV7-9	-	TGTGCCAGCAGCTTAGCAAGTAGGAACACTGAAGCTTTCTTT	CASSLASRNTEAFF
TRBJ2-3	-	TRBV6-5	TRBD2	TGTGCCAGCAGTTATGGACTAGCGTCTAGCACAGATACGCAGTATTTT	CASSYGLASSTDTQYF
TRBJ2-7	-	TRBV2	TRBD2	TGTGCCAGCACAACCGGGACTAGCGGGGGCGAGCAGTACTTC	CASTTGTSGGEQYF
TRBJ1-1	-	TRBV13	TRBD1	TGTGCCAGCAGCACCAACAGGGGGCAAGGGACTGAAGCTTTCTTT	CASSTNRGQGTEAFF
TRBJ2-2	-	TRBV19	TRBD2	TGTGCCAGTAGTATAGATCGGGGGGTTGGCACCGGGGAGCTGTTTTTT	CASSIDRGVGTGELFF
TRBJ2-1	-	TRBV11-2	TRBD2	TGTGCCAGCAGCTTAGCCGCTAGCGGGAGGTCCCCCTATGAGCAGTTCTTC	CASSLAASGRSPYEQFF